The 7 T cell receptor beta chains reported below all come from one sample, sequenced in a study of PD-1 blockade in mismatch repair-deficient tumors. The assay was immunoSEQ multiplex PCR, and TCRdb's table has in-frame clones only and misses some. The sample lists roughly 120,000 clones, roughly 90% occurring once. The input for sequencing was peripheral blood, taken almost 74 weeks after starting pembrolizumab. These receptors were taken from an adult with mismatch repair-deficient cancer.

This chain uses TRBV28 with TRBJ1-5; D perhaps matches TRBD1 (6 bases). Germline V gene data show CDR1 as MDHEN and CDR2 as SYDVKM. V was cut by 6 bases and J by 4 bases, with 16 bases left in between. The CDR3 runs 15 residues. CDR3 protein: CASRIPGAVNQPQHF. CDR3 bases: TGTGCCAGCAGAATCCCAGGGGCTGTGAATCAGCCCCAGCATTTT.

The chain links TRBV29-1 to TRBJ1-1; no definite D call. V lost 2 bases to trimming and J lost 1 base, with 8 bases between them. The germline V gene has CDR1 SQVTM and CDR2 ANQGSEA. This CDR3 contains 13 residues. This CDR3 is CSVESGWNTEAFF. The CDR3 nucleotides read TGCAGCGTTGAATCAGGATGGAACACTGAAGCTTTCTTT. The full variable domain, with the rest looked up from reference TRBV29-1 and TRBJ1-1, is SAVISQKPSRDICQRGTSLTIQCQVDSQVTMMFWYRQQPGQSLTLIATANQGSEATYESGFVIDKFPISRPNLTFSTLTVSNMSPEDSSIYLCSVESGWNTEAFFGQGTRLTVV.

This rearrangement joins TRBV29-1 to TRBJ2-2; D not certain. The V gene lost 4 bases and the J gene lost 5 bases, with 8 bases spanning the gap. There are 12 residues in the CDR3. CDR1 is SQVTM, CDR2 ANQGSEA, per germline. This CDR3 is CSVGLGTGELFF. The CDR3 DNA follows: TGCAGCGTTGGATTGGGAACCGGGGAGCTGTTTTTT.

This clone has a handful of counts. V and J are TRBV19 and TRBJ1-2, with TRBD1 as a possible D gene (5 bases). The germline V and J ends were trimmed by 3 bases and 3 bases, with 17 bases remaining between them. The CDR3 loop spans 16 amino acids. Germline lookup yields CDR1 LNHDA and CDR2 SQIVND (reference sequence). CDR3 sequence: CASSIGQGEVDYGYTF. The CDR3 DNA follows: TGTGCCAGTAGTATCGGGCAGGGAGAGGTCGACTATGGCTACACCTTC.

The V and J genes are TRBV27 and TRBJ2-1; perhaps D is TRBD1 or TRBD2 (6 bases each). Germline values: CDR1 MNHEY, CDR2 SMNVEV (reference sequence). This CDR3 is 12 amino acids long. With 6 bases removed from V and 9 bases from J, the gap between germline ends came to 12 bases. The CDR3 loop reads CASSPGAIEQFF. Here the CDR3 DNA reads TGTGCCAGCAGCCCGGGGGCGATTGAGCAGTTCTTC.

The genes are TRBV13 and TRBJ2-5; D is unclear. The CDR3 length is 14 residues. Germline lookup yields CDR1 PRHDT and CDR2 FYEKMQ (reference sequence). V was clipped by 3 bases and J by 4 bases, with 12 bases between them. CDR3 bases: TGTGCCAGCAGCTTCCGGGTCTTAGGAGAGACCCAGTACTTC. It codes for CASSFRVLGETQYF.

This chain connects TRBV10-3 to TRBJ2-1; possibly TRBD1 or TRBD2 for D (5 bases each). The CDR3 sequence is 15 residues long. CDR1 is ENHRY, CDR2 SYGVKD, per germline. V was trimmed by 3 bases and J by 0 bases, leaving 9 bases between them. The CDR3 is CAISERDRSYNEQFF. CDR3 sequence (DNA): TGTGCCATCAGTGAAAGGGACCGCTCCTACAATGAGCAGTTCTTC.